A selection of T cell receptor beta chains follows, all from one sample in a study of blood T cell repertoires in COVID-19. Profiled with immunoSEQ multiplex PCR; TCRdb holds only in-frame clones, not every one. The table includes about 160,000 clones, roughly 86% detected once. The sample was peripheral blood. The origin of the receptors is an older woman who had recovered from COVID-19. The CDR3 runs from the conserved cysteine through the conserved F or W. Each record gives: V gene, J gene, CDR3 protein.

TRBV6-5,TRBJ2-4,CASSSSRDRKNIQYF
TRBV11-1,TRBJ2-2,CASSLAKASGELFF
TRBV5-1,TRBJ2-7,CASSTQTGPHEQYF
TRBV7-8,TRBJ2-3,CASSLRQSGSSVPDTQYF
TRBV28,TRBJ2-4,CASSTGSWNIQYF
TRBV10-3,TRBJ1-6,CATADRVNSPLHF
TRBV9,TRBJ2-6,CASSPGEVDAGANVLTF
TRBV28,TRBJ1-1,CASSSPQGRGRRTEAFF
TRBV7-9,TRBJ2-7,CASSLFPPATGSYEQYF
TRBV18,TRBJ2-5,CASSPSPEETQYF
TRBV3-1/TRBV3-2,TRBJ1-5,CASSNYVTGGTGLSNQPQHF
TRBV9,TRBJ1-1,CASSVAGETEAFF
TRBV6-5,TRBJ2-7,CASEGLTGYEQYF
TRBV3-1/TRBV3-2,TRBJ1-1,CASSQRANTEAFF
TRBV29-1,TRBJ2-7,CSVPAVGTSGVYEQYF
TRBV9,TRBJ2-5,CASSARSGGLETQYF
TRBV4-1,TRBJ2-2,CASSLITEGTGELFF
TRBV9,TRBJ2-7,CASSVRPSGGRYEQYF
TRBV27,TRBJ1-5,CASSLGPPGGGHQPQHF
TRBV7-2,TRBJ2-3,CASSLLLAGSDTQYF
TRBV2,TRBJ2-1,CATGPTSGGASGNEQFF
TRBV19,TRBJ2-3,CASSTGRQWSTDTQYF
TRBV2,TRBJ1-5,CASTPTGVGQPQHF
TRBV20-1,TRBJ2-3,CSASERDSLTDTQYF
TRBV12-3/TRBV12-4,TRBJ2-3,CASSLTGTDTQYF
TRBV3-1/TRBV3-2,TRBJ1-6,CASRGQAGILSPLHF
TRBV5-5,TRBJ2-5,CASSEGQEKETQYF
TRBV5-1,TRBJ2-5,CASSLLGGRETQYF
TRBV30,TRBJ1-4,CAWGDWGGNEKLFF
TRBV9,TRBJ1-2,CASSAPTGPEGYTF
TRBV6-4,TRBJ2-2,CASSGQGNAGELFF
TRBV3-1/TRBV3-2,TRBJ2-3,CASSQQGGSVHTQYF
TRBV5-1,TRBJ2-5,CASSSYGTGEETQYF
TRBV19,TRBJ2-2,CASSTGTGRTGELFF
TRBV5-1,TRBJ1-4,CASSLGRAHGNLEKLFF
TRBV18,TRBJ1-5,CASSPAGTPTTQHF
TRBV19,TRBJ1-5,CASSITRINQPQHF
TRBV7-3,TRBJ2-1,CASSLGQGANNEQFF
TRBV3-1/TRBV3-2,TRBJ1-1,CASSPTNTPTGHGGGTEAFF
TRBV19,TRBJ1-2,CASSIRRGLGHGYTF
TRBV29-1,TRBJ2-7,CSSLGQNYEQYF
TRBV6-6,TRBJ2-7,CASSPLGGSNEQYF
TRBV2,TRBJ2-6,CARDRGRAGANVLTF
TRBV7-9,TRBJ2-6,CASTAGRKDRGISGANVLTF
TRBV3-1/TRBV3-2,TRBJ1-2,CASSHNTGSYGYTF
TRBV24-1,TRBJ2-7,CATSSPGGSEQYF
TRBV27,TRBJ2-3,CASISLAGPTDTQYF
TRBV27,TRBJ2-7,CASSFAGGGSYEQYF
TRBV28,TRBJ2-3,CATGLTDTQYF
TRBV4-1,TRBJ2-7,CASSTRPFRAGARYEQYF
TRBV6-1,TRBJ2-1,CASAYRGSTNEQFF
TRBV20-1,TRBJ1-2,CSASLWGINYGYTF
TRBV3-1/TRBV3-2,TRBJ1-1,CASSRQGSAFF
TRBV18,TRBJ1-2,CASSPITGGNYGYTF
TRBV19,TRBJ2-7,CASSSAGISTYEQYF